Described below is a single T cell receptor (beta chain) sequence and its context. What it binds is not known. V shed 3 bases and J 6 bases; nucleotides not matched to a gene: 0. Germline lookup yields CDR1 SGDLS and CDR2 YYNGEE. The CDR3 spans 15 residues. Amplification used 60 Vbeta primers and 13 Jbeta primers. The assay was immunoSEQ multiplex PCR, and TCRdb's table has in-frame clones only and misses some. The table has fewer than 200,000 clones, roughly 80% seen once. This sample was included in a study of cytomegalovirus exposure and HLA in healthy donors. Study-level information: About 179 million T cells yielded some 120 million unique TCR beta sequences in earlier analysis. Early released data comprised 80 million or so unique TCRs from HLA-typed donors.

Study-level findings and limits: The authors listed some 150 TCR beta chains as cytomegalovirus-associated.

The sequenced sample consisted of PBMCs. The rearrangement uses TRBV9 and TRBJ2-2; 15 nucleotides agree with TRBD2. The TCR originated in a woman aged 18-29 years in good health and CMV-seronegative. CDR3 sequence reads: CASSGTSGRAGELFF. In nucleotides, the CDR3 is TGTGCCAGCAGCGGGACTAGCGGGAGGGCCGGGGAGCTGTTTTTT.